These 22 T cell receptor beta chains originate from one sample sequenced in a study of cytomegalovirus exposure and HLA in healthy donors. The PCR employed 60 Vbeta primers together with 13 Jbeta primers. Method: immunoSEQ multiplex PCR; TCRdb's copy keeps in-frame clones and lacks some. The sample includes fewer than 200,000 clones, roughly 80% of them seen just once. Material: PBMCs. Receptors were obtained from a woman younger than 30 in good health and CMV-seronegative.

The J gene is TRBJ1-5, the V gene TRBV28; TRBD1 agrees at 7 bases. Germline lookup yields CDR1 MDHEN and CDR2 SYDVKM. The CDR3 is 16 residues long. V gave up 5 bases and J gave up 4 bases; unmatched junction bases: 11. For the CDR3, the DNA is TGTGCCAGCAGTCCCATCGACAGGGCCCCAAATCAGCCCCAGCATTTT. Its protein product is CASSPIDRAPNQPQHF. The variable domain in full, with the rest retrieved from reference TRBV28 and TRBJ1-5, is DVKVTQSSRYLVKRTGEKVFLECVQDMDHENMFWYRQDPGLGLRLIYFSYDVKMKEKGDIPEGYSVSREKKERFSLILESASTNQTSMYLCASSPIDRAPNQPQHFGDGTRLSIL.

This clone was found a few times. This chain connects TRBV27 to TRBJ1-2; no reliable D call. Looked up from germline, CDR1 is MNHEY and CDR2 is SMNVEV (reference sequence). This CDR3 comprises 14 residues. V was cut by 2 bases and J by 4 bases, with 11 bases left in between. The CDR3 is CASSLNMEAYGYTF. CDR3 nucleotide sequence: TGTGCCAGCAGTTTAAACATGGAGGCCTATGGCTACACCTTC.

The rearrangement uses TRBV14 and TRBJ2-3; D is undetermined. This CDR3 comprises 14 residues. Germline V CDR1 and CDR2: SGHDN, FVKESK. Deletions cut 0 bases from V and 2 bases from J, with 6 bases between. As DNA, the CDR3 is TGTGCCAGCAGCCAAGATCTACTCACAGATACGCAGTATTTT. It encodes CASSQDLLTDTQYF.

The chain has TRBV6-5 and TRBJ1-2, with 9 nucleotides matching TRBD1. Unmatched junction bases numbered 5, after V lost 1 base and J lost 5 bases. The CDR3 covers 15 residues. Germline V gene lookup returns CDR1 MNHEY and CDR2 SVGAGI. The DNA for the CDR3 is TGTGCCAGCAGTTACTTTTCCGGGACAGGGTATGGCTACACCTTC. This sequence encodes CASSYFSGTGYGYTF.

The chain combines TRBV27 with TRBJ2-1; D is ambiguous. The CDR3 length is 16 residues. Germline values: CDR1 MNHEY, CDR2 SMNVEV (reference sequence). V lost 6 bases and J 5 bases, leaving 20 bases between the germline ends. The CDR3 nucleotides read TGTGCCAGCAGACGGAACCAGGCATCATTAAACAATGAGCAGTTCTTC. It specifies CASRRNQASLNNEQFF.

A single count supports this clone. Other DNA sequences in this sample translate to the same CDR3. The chain carries TRBV18 and TRBJ2-5; the D is unclear. CDR1 and CDR2 from the germline V gene are KGHSH and LQKENI. Trimming took 2 bases from V and 1 from J, leaving 5 bases between them. This CDR3 is 13 amino acids long. Written as DNA, the CDR3 is TGTGCCAGCTCACCAGGCAGCCAAGAGACCCAGTACTTC. Protein: CASSPGSQETQYF.

This clone was seen just once. The chain uses TRBV5-1 and TRBJ2-2, with 12 positions matching TRBD1. The CDR3 runs 18 residues. The V gene's germline CDR1 is SGHRS and CDR2 YFSETQ. V lost 3 bases to trimming and J lost 4 bases; unmatched junction nucleotides: 10. CDR3 in DNA: TGCGCCAGCAGCTGGGGACAGGGGGCTTTCTCGGCCACCGGGGAGCTGTTTTTT. It translates to CASSWGQGAFSATGELFF.

The CDR3 region is CASSPQETGGSGYTF. The CDR3 bases are TGTGCCAGCTCGCCTCAAGAGACAGGGGGTAGCGGCTACACCTTC. This chain uses TRBV18 with TRBJ1-2; 9 bases are shared with TRBD1. This CDR3 contains 15 residues. The junction had 13 bases not matched to a gene; V was cut back by 6 bases and J by 8 bases. CDR1 is KGHSH, CDR2 LQKENI, per germline. Full variable domain (rest looked up from reference TRBV18 and TRBJ1-2): NAGVMQNPRHLVRRRGQEARLRCSPMKGHSHVYWYRQLPEEGLKFMVYLQKENIIDESGMPKERFSAEFPKEGPSILRIQQVVRGDSAAYFCASSPQETGGSGYTFGSGTRLTVV.

The rearrangement links TRBV28 to TRBJ2-3, with TRBD2 matching 7 bases. This CDR3 has 20 amino acids. Per germline, CDR1 MDHEN and CDR2 SYDVKM. Losses at the gene ends were 2 bases for V and 2 bases for J; bases not matched to a gene: 19. The CDR3 sequence is CASSLAGVSSGKGPTDTQYF. CDR3 sequence (DNA): TGTGCCAGCAGTTTAGCTGGGGTCTCTAGCGGCAAGGGGCCCACAGATACGCAGTATTTT. Full variable domain (missing parts from reference TRBV28 and TRBJ2-3): DVKVTQSSRYLVKRTGEKVFLECVQDMDHENMFWYRQDPGLGLRLIYFSYDVKMKEKGDIPEGYSVSREKKERFSLILESASTNQTSMYLCASSLAGVSSGKGPTDTQYFGPGTRLTVL.

The chain joins TRBV7-8 to TRBJ1-1; D is possibly TRBD1 (6 bases). Germline V gene data show CDR1 as SGHVS and CDR2 as FQNEAQ. Trimming pared 5 bases from V and 4 bases from J, leaving 14 bases between. The CDR3 has 14 residues. In DNA form, the CDR3 reads TGTGCCAGCAGCCCAGGACAGCCCTTCACTGAAGCTTTCTTT. Translating gives CASSPGQPFTEAFF. The variable domain in full, with the rest retrieved from reference TRBV7-8 and TRBJ1-1, is GAGVSQSPRYKVAKRGQDVALRCDPISGHVSLFWYQQALGQGPEFLTYFQNEAQLDKSGLPSDRFFAERPEGSVSTLKIQRTQQEDSAVYLCASSPGQPFTEAFFGQGTRLTVV.

The J gene is TRBJ1-2, the V gene TRBV11-2; 7 nucleotides align to TRBD1. The germline V gene has CDR1 SGHAT and CDR2 FQNNGV. V was pared by 5 bases and J by 3 bases, with 9 bases of the junction left unmatched. The CDR3 covers 15 residues. CDR3 sequence (DNA): TGTGCCAGCAGCCCCAGGGGGAGGATTGACTATGGCTACACCTTC. Amino acids: CASSPRGRIDYGYTF. Together with reference TRBV11-2 and TRBJ1-2, the CDR3 gives the full variable domain: EAGVAQSPRYKIIEKRQSVAFWCNPISGHATLYWYQQILGQGPKLLIQFQNNGVVDDSQLPKDRFSAERLKGVDSTLKIQPAKLEDSAVYLCASSPRGRIDYGYTFGSGTRLTVV.

CDR3 in amino acids: CASSPYRLTSHTTTDTQYF. The CDR3 DNA follows: TGTGCCAGCTCACCATATCGGCTAACTAGCCACACCACCACAGATACGCAGTATTTT. The chain employs TRBV18 and TRBJ2-3; D might be TRBD2 (6 bases). The germline V gene has CDR1 KGHSH and CDR2 LQKENI. With 2 bases removed from V and 2 bases from J, the gap between germline ends came to 23 bases. This CDR3 comprises 19 residues.

The rearrangement uses TRBV2 and TRBJ2-5, with 11 bases lining up with TRBD1. The J call is doubtful: the DNA matches TRBJ2-7 better. This CDR3 is 15 amino acids long. The germline CDR1 and CDR2 sequences are SNHLY and FYNNEI. This chain's CDR3 is CASSEGTGGLGEQYF. The DNA of the CDR3 is TGTGCCAGCAGTGAAGGGACAGGGGGCCTCGGCGAGCAGTACTTC.

This chain uses TRBV9 with TRBJ1-1; no definite D call. CDR3 size: 12 residues. V was clipped by 0 bases and J by 11 bases, with 11 bases between them. Looked up from germline, CDR1 is SGDLS and CDR2 is YYNGEE. CDR3 in DNA: TGTGCCAGCAGCGTAGGAGGGCTCTCGGCTTTCTTT. This codes for CASSVGGLSAFF.

This sequence joins TRBV21-1 and TRBJ1-1; whether TRBD1, the table's D call, matches the DNA was not checked. TRBV21-1 is marked as a pseudogene. This CDR3 spans 20 amino acids. CDR3 DNA: TGTGCCAGCAGCTCATGGGATCACGGGACAGGGTACGAGTCGAACACTGAAGCTTTCTTT. Residues: CASSSWDHGTGYESNTEAFF.

Note on this clone: One end of the junction fails to match germline, which may point to a read error. The CDR3 sequence is CASSQGGQSGSTIYF. For the CDR3, the DNA is TGCGCCAGCAGCCAAGGGGGACAGTCTGGAAGCACCATATATTTT. V gene TRBV4-3 combines with J gene TRBJ1-3; 7 bases are a match to TRBD1. CDR1 and CDR2 from the germline V gene are LGHNA and YSLEER. This CDR3 has 15 amino acids.

The gene calls are TRBV18 and TRBJ2-1, with D unclear. The germline V gene has CDR1 KGHSH and CDR2 LQKENI. Trimming cost V 2 bases and J 4 bases, with 9 bases left between them. This CDR3 spans 14 amino acids. The CDR3: CASSPTGGYNEQFF. CDR3 nucleotide sequence: TGTGCCAGCTCACCAACCGGTGGTTACAATGAGCAGTTCTTC.

The chain carries TRBV28 and TRBJ1-1; 9 bases fit TRBD1. Germline-derived CDR1 and CDR2 are MDHEN and SYDVKM. Trimming at V came to 10 bases and at J to 4 bases, leaving 10 bases not matched to a gene. This CDR3 region has 14 residues. The CDR3 loop reads CATCPGTGLTEAFF. Written as DNA, the CDR3 is TGTGCCACATGTCCCGGGACAGGGCTCACTGAAGCTTTCTTT.

The chain carries TRBV27 and TRBJ2-5, with 16 bases lining up with TRBD2. From germline, CDR1 is MNHEY and CDR2 SMNVEV (reference sequence). The CDR3 loop spans 15 amino acids. V trimming: 10 bases; J trimming: 5 bases; junction bases outside the gene matches: 7. CDR3 in amino acids: CATKGLAGGEETQYF. Written as DNA, the CDR3 is TGTGCCACCAAGGGACTAGCGGGAGGGGAGGAGACCCAGTACTTC.

The chain combines TRBV4-2 with TRBJ1-5; TRBD1 matches 7 bases. V trimming: 5 bases; J trimming: 8 bases; junction bases outside the gene matches: 18. The CDR3 is 17 residues long. CDR1 is LGHNA, CDR2 YNFKEQ, per germline. The CDR3 region is CASSEEGDSRPGKPQHF. CDR3 nucleotide sequence: TGTGCCAGCAGCGAGGAGGGGGACAGCCGCCCAGGGAAGCCCCAGCATTTT.

The chain has TRBV18 and TRBJ2-7; 8 bases match TRBD1. V lost 4 bases, J lost 5 bases, and 7 bases stayed unmatched. Germline CDR1 is KGHSH and CDR2 is LQKENI. The CDR3 is 14 amino acids. CDR3 sequence (DNA): TGTGCCAGCTCACGGACAGGGAATATACACGAGCAGTACTTC. The encoded protein is CASSRTGNIHEQYF.

The genes are TRBV19 and TRBJ1-4, with D tentatively TRBD1 (5 bases). V shed 3 bases and J shed 10 bases, with 15 bases lying between them. CDR1 and CDR2 (germline): LNHDA, SQIVND (reference sequence). The CDR3 has 14 amino acids. The CDR3 bases are TGTGCCAGTAGTATCGGAGGGGATTCCGGAAAACTGTTTTTT. Its protein is CASSIGGDSGKLFF.